A selection of T cell receptor beta chains follows, all from one sample in a study of identical twins. TCRdb itself ran the 5' RACE reads through MiXCR, one entry per CDR3 protein. The data hold fewer than 900,000 distinct CDR3 sequences, with about 20% observed a single time. The same specimen was also included in a second study, on T cells expressing NK-cell markers.

Sequenced input: PBMCs. These receptor sequences come from a woman younger than 30 in good health. Both conserved end residues are part of each CDR3. A D gene is named only where the DNA matches it firmly. Size is stated for part of the rows, as once, few or many counts, or as a class when the clone is expanded.

D: -
size: -
J: TRBJ2-4
V: TRBV4-3
DNA: TGCGCCAGCAGCGAACGAGGCCTGGGACTCACAGCCAAAAACATTCAGTACTTC
CDR3: CASSERGLGLTAKNIQYF

D: -
size: few
J: TRBJ1-4
V: TRBV12-3/TRBV12-4
DNA: TGTGCCAGCAGTTTCTTTGAACAGGCGAAAAGGGGTACACTGTTTTTT
CDR3: CASSFFEQAKRGTLFF

D: -
size: few
J: TRBJ2-7
V: TRBV20-1
DNA: TGCAGTGCTCCCCTGGAGGACCGCCCGGTGGAGCAGTACTTC
CDR3: CSAPLEDRPVEQYF

D: -
size: -
J: TRBJ2-7
V: TRBV7-7
DNA: TGTGCTAGCAGCTTAGTGGAGTTGAGCGAGCAGTACTTC
CDR3: CASSLVELSEQYF

D: -
size: -
J: TRBJ2-3
V: TRBV20-1
DNA: TGCAGTGCCAATAGGGTTAACACAGATACGCAGTATTTT
CDR3: CSANRVNTDTQYF

D: -
size: few
J: TRBJ1-2
V: TRBV24-1
DNA: TGTGCCACCAGTGACCCCCAACCGAACTATGGCTACACCTTC
CDR3: CATSDPQPNYGYTF

D: TRBD1
size: few
J: TRBJ2-6
V: TRBV20-1
DNA: TGCAGTGCTAGAGATGGACAGGAAGTCTCTGGGGCCAACGTCCTGACTTTC
CDR3: CSARDGQEVSGANVLTF

D: TRBD1
size: few
J: TRBJ2-7
V: TRBV5-1
DNA: TGCGCCAGCAGCGGGTCAGCCGGGACAGGGTTCAGCGAGCAGTACTTC
CDR3: CASSGSAGTGFSEQYF

D: -
size: many
J: TRBJ2-3
V: TRBV5-6
DNA: TGTGCCAGCAGCTTTGTCGCGGATACGCAGTATTTT
CDR3: CASSFVADTQYF

D: TRBD2
size: few
J: TRBJ2-3
V: TRBV25-1
DNA: TGTGCCAGCAGTGATACGGGAGGCGCCACAGATACGCAGTATTTT
CDR3: CASSDTGGATDTQYF

D: -
size: few
J: TRBJ2-5
V: TRBV12-3/TRBV12-4
DNA: TGTGCCAGCAGTTCCCAGCGAGGACTCGAAACCCAGTACTTC
CDR3: CASSSQRGLETQYF

D: TRBD1
size: -
J: TRBJ1-6
V: TRBV5-1
DNA: TGCGCCAGCAGCTCCCGACAGGGTGCCGATAATTCACCCCTCCACTTT
CDR3: CASSSRQGADNSPLHF

D: -
size: few
J: TRBJ1-4
V: TRBV7-9
DNA: TGTGCCAGCAGCGCACCCTCCCCGTGGGATGAAAAACTGTTTTTT
CDR3: CASSAPSPWDEKLFF

D: TRBD1
size: many
J: TRBJ2-3
V: TRBV5-1
DNA: TGCGCCAGCAGATGGGACAGGGATACGCAGTATTTT
CDR3: CASRWDRDTQYF

D: -
size: -
J: TRBJ2-5
V: TRBV20-1
DNA: TGCAGCGCATACGGCTCCAAAGAGACCCAGTACTTC
CDR3: CSAYGSKETQYF

D: TRBD2
size: few
J: TRBJ2-3
V: TRBV6-1
DNA: TGTGCCAGCATCGAAACGGGGGGGCCCACAGATACGCAGTATTTT
CDR3: CASIETGGPTDTQYF

D: TRBD1
size: few
J: TRBJ2-1
V: TRBV29-1
DNA: TGCAGCGTTGAGGAGGTTCAGGGGGTGGGTGAGCAGTTCTTC
CDR3: CSVEEVQGVGEQFF

D: -
size: few
J: TRBJ2-1
V: TRBV20-1
DNA: TGCAGTGCTAGTGGAAGTTCGGGGGAGCAAAACAATGAGCAGTTCTTC
CDR3: CSASGSSGEQNNEQFF

D: -
size: -
J: TRBJ2-1
V: TRBV3-1
DNA: TGTGCCAGCAGCCAAGGGGGGGGCCACTCCTACAATGAGCAGTTCTTC
CDR3: CASSQGGGHSYNEQFF

D: -
size: -
J: TRBJ1-5
V: TRBV5-1
DNA: TGCGCCAGCAGCTTGGATGGGGCCCCTTACCAGTTCCAGCATTTT
CDR3: CASSLDGAPYQFQHF

D: -
size: few
J: TRBJ2-3
V: TRBV12-3/TRBV12-4
DNA: TGTGCCAGCACAGCCTGGAAGGGGCTGAGCACAGATACGCAGTATTTT
CDR3: CASTAWKGLSTDTQYF

D: -
size: -
J: TRBJ1-1
V: TRBV5-1
DNA: TGCGCCAGCAAGGGCCAGCCGAACACTGAAGCTTTCTTT
CDR3: CASKGQPNTEAFF

D: TRBD2
size: few
J: TRBJ2-3
V: TRBV11-2
DNA: TGTGCCAGCAGCTTAGGGAGGTACCGCGGGGGGGTCACAGATACGCAGTATTTT
CDR3: CASSLGRYRGGVTDTQYF

D: TRBD2
size: few
J: TRBJ2-5
V: TRBV6-1
DNA: TGTGCCAGCAGTGTTGGACTAGCGGAGGGAGAGACCCAGTACTTC
CDR3: CASSVGLAEGETQYF

D: TRBD2
size: -
J: TRBJ2-3
V: TRBV4-1
DNA: TGCGCCAGCAGCCAAGGTCGAGCGGGAGGCACAGATACGCAGTATTTT
CDR3: CASSQGRAGGTDTQYF

D: -
size: few
J: TRBJ1-6
V: TRBV6-5
DNA: TGTGCCAGCAAGGGGAATTCACCCCTCCACTTT
CDR3: CASKGNSPLHF

D: -
size: -
J: TRBJ1-2
V: TRBV19
DNA: TGTGCCAGTAGTATTTCTTTTTCGTCTGGGCTTGTAAATGGCTACACCTTC
CDR3: CASSISFSSGLVNGYTF

D: -
size: -
J: TRBJ2-5
V: TRBV12-3/TRBV12-4
DNA: TGTGCCAGCAGTTTACGGGCGGAGACCCAGTACTTC
CDR3: CASSLRAETQYF

D: TRBD1
size: few
J: TRBJ1-5
V: TRBV20-1
DNA: TGCAGTGCCCAGACAGGGGGCAATCAGCCCCAGCATTTT
CDR3: CSAQTGGNQPQHF

D: -
size: few
J: TRBJ1-5
V: TRBV6-2/TRBV6-3
DNA: TGTGCCACTGACAGGCCGTATAGCAATCAGCCCCAGCATTTT
CDR3: CATDRPYSNQPQHF

D: TRBD1
size: -
J: TRBJ2-7
V: TRBV7-6
DNA: TGTGCCAGCGGACCAGGGACAGGGTCCTACGAGCAGTACTTC
CDR3: CASGPGTGSYEQYF

D: TRBD2
size: many
J: TRBJ2-1
V: TRBV5-1
DNA: TGCGCCAGCAGCTTGGGTAGCGGGGGAACTGATGAGCAGTTCTTC
CDR3: CASSLGSGGTDEQFF

D: TRBD2
size: -
J: TRBJ2-3
V: TRBV5-4
DNA: TGTGCCAGCAGCTTGAGGGGCAAAACTAGCGGCAATTACGGGGATACGCAGTATTTT
CDR3: CASSLRGKTSGNYGDTQYF

D: -
size: -
J: TRBJ2-3
V: TRBV20-1
DNA: TGCAGTGCTAAGGGACAGCCCGGAGGGGATACGCAGTATTTT
CDR3: CSAKGQPGGDTQYF

D: TRBD1
size: -
J: TRBJ1-2
V: TRBV2
DNA: TGTGCCAGCAGACGACAGGGGGCGGATTATGGCTACACCTTC
CDR3: CASRRQGADYGYTF

D: -
size: -
J: TRBJ2-1
V: TRBV5-1
DNA: TGCGCCAGCAGCCTGACAGCCCAGCCGGAGCAGTTCTTC
CDR3: CASSLTAQPEQFF

D: -
size: many
J: TRBJ1-6
V: TRBV11-2
DNA: TGTGCCAGCAGCTTAAGGGACCAAAATTCACCCCTCCACTTT
CDR3: CASSLRDQNSPLHF

D: -
size: few
J: TRBJ2-3
V: TRBV7-8
DNA: TGTGCCAGCAGCCCCAATGAGTACTTCCCAGATACGCAGTATTTT
CDR3: CASSPNEYFPDTQYF

D: -
size: few
J: TRBJ2-3
V: TRBV6-6
DNA: TGTGCCAGCGGGGCGGGGACAGATACGCAGTATTTT
CDR3: CASGAGTDTQYF

D: -
size: -
J: TRBJ2-7
V: TRBV5-1
DNA: TGCGCCAGCAGCTTGACACAATACGAGCAGTACTTC
CDR3: CASSLTQYEQYF

D: TRBD2
size: few
J: TRBJ2-5
V: TRBV3-1
DNA: TGTGCCAGCAGCCAATCTCGCTCGGCGGGAGAGGGGGAGACCCAGTACTTC
CDR3: CASSQSRSAGEGETQYF

D: -
size: -
J: TRBJ2-5
V: TRBV9
DNA: TGTGCCAGCAGCGTAGGTGGGACCGTCGAGACCCAGTACTTC
CDR3: CASSVGGTVETQYF

D: -
size: few
J: TRBJ2-5
V: TRBV11-3
DNA: TGTGCCAGCAGCGCCACAGGTGCTCAAGAGACCCAGTACTTC
CDR3: CASSATGAQETQYF

D: -
size: many
J: TRBJ2-1
V: TRBV7-9
DNA: TGTGCCAGCAGCTTGGGTCGAACAGCGTACAATGAGCAGTTCTTC
CDR3: CASSLGRTAYNEQFF

D: -
size: few
J: TRBJ2-3
V: TRBV7-2
DNA: TGTGCCAGCAGCTTAGATGAGGACACGCGCACAGATACGCAGTATTTT
CDR3: CASSLDEDTRTDTQYF

D: -
size: -
J: TRBJ2-7
V: TRBV14
DNA: TGTGCCAGCAGCCAGGCCTTCTACGAGCAGTACTTC
CDR3: CASSQAFYEQYF

D: -
size: many
J: TRBJ1-2
V: TRBV10-3
DNA: TGTGCCATCAGTGGGACCGAAGGGGGCTACACCTTC
CDR3: CAISGTEGGYTF

D: -
size: -
J: TRBJ1-2
V: TRBV7-2
DNA: TGTGCCAGCAGCTTAATAGGGACCTACAATGGCTACACCTTC
CDR3: CASSLIGTYNGYTF

D: -
size: few
J: TRBJ1-1
V: TRBV12-3/TRBV12-4
DNA: TGTGCCAGCAGTTTAGGCGGCGCCTCAGCTTTCTTT
CDR3: CASSLGGASAFF

D: -
size: -
J: TRBJ1-1
V: TRBV7-9
DNA: TGTGCCAGCATTGAAGGAGGGGGGGCTGAAGCTTTCTTT
CDR3: CASIEGGGAEAFF

D: TRBD2
size: -
J: TRBJ2-5
V: TRBV12-3/TRBV12-4
DNA: TGTGCCAGCAGACGGGGGGTTGGGGAGACCCAGTACTTC
CDR3: CASRRGVGETQYF

D: -
size: -
J: TRBJ1-2
V: TRBV12-3/TRBV12-4
DNA: TGTGCCAGCAGTTTGGGTCAGTTACATGGCTACACCTTC
CDR3: CASSLGQLHGYTF

D: TRBD1
size: few
J: TRBJ2-3
V: TRBV20-1
DNA: TGCAGTGCTGGACGGGACAGGGCAGCGGATACGCAGTATTTT
CDR3: CSAGRDRAADTQYF